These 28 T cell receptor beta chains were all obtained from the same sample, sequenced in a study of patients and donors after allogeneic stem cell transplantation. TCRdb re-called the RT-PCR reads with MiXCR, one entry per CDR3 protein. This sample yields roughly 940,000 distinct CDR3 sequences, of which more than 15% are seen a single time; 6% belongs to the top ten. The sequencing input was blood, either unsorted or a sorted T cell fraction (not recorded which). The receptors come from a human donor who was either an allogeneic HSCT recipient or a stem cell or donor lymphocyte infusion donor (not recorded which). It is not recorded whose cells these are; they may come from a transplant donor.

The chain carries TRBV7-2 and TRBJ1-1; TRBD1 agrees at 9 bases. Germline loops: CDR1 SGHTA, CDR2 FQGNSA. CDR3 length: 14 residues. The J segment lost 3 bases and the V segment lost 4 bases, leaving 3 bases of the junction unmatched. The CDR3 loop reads CASSWDRVDTEAFF. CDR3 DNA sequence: TGTGCCAGCAGCTGGGACAGGGTGGACACTGAAGCTTTCTTT.

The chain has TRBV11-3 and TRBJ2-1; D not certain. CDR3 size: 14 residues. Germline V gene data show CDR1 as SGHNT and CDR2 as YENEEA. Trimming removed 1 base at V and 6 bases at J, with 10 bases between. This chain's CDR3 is CASSLGDKANEQFF. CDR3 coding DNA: TGTGCCAGCAGCTTAGGGGATAAGGCCAATGAGCAGTTCTTC.

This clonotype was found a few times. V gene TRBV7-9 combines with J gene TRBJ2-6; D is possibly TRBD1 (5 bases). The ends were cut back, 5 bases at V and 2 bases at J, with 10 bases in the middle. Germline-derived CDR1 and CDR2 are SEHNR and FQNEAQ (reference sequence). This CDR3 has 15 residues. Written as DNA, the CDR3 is TGTGCCAGCAGCCAGGGCGGAACTGGGGCCAACGTCCTGACTTTC. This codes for CASSQGGTGANVLTF.

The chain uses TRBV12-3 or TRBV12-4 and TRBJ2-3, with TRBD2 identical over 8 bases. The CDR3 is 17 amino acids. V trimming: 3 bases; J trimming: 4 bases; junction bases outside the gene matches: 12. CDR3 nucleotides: TGTGCCAGCAGTTTTCTAGGCAGGGGACTAGTCGCAGATACGCAGTATTTT. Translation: CASSFLGRGLVADTQYF.

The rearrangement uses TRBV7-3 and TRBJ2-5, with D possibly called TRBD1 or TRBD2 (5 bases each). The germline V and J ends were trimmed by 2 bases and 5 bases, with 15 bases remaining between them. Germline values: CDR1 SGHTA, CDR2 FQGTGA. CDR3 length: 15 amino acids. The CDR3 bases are TGTGCCAGCAGCTTACAGGCCGGGACCCTCGAGACCCAGTACTTC. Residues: CASSLQAGTLETQYF. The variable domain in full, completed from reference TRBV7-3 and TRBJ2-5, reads GAGVSQTPSNKVTEKGKYVELRCDPISGHTALYWYRQSLGQGPEFLIYFQGTGAADDSGLPNDRFFAVRPEGSVSTLKIQRTERGDSAVYLCASSLQAGTLETQYFGPGTRLLVL.

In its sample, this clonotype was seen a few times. CDR3 DNA: TGCGCCAGCAGCTTGGCCCAGGGCTGGGACACTGAAGCTTTCTTT. Protein: CASSLAQGWDTEAFF. V and J are TRBV5-1 and TRBJ1-1; possible D gene TRBD1, 5 bases. The CDR3 has 15 amino acids. V was shortened by 0 bases and J by 3 bases, with 12 bases between the two germline ends. Germline loops: CDR1 SGHRS, CDR2 YFSETQ.

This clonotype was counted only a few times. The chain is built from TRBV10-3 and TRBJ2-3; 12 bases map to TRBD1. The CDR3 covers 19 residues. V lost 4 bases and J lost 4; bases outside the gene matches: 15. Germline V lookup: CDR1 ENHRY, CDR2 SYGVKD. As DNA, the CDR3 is TGTGCCATCAGTGGAAACTATCAACCGGGACAGGGGGCCCCAGATACGCAGTATTTT. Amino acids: CAISGNYQPGQGAPDTQYF.

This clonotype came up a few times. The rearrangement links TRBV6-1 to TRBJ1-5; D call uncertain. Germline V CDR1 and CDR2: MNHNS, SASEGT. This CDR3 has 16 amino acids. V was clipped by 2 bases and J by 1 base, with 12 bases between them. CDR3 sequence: CASSEPPAGSNQPQHF. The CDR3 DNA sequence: TGTGCCAGCAGTGAACCCCCGGCGGGGAGCAATCAGCCCCAGCATTTT.

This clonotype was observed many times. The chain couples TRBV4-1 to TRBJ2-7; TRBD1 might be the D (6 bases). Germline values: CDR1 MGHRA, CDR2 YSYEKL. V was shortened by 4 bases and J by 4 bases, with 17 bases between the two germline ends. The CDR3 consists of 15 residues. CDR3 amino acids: CASSLGTTSGYEQYF. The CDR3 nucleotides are TGCGCCAGCAGCCTTGGGACAACCTCGGGTTACGAGCAGTACTTC.

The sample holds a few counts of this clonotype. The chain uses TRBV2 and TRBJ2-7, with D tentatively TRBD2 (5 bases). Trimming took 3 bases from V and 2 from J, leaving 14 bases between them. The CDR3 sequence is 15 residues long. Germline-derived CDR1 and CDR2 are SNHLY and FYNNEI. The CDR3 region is CASSESTGKTYEQYF. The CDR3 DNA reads TGTGCCAGCAGTGAGTCAACGGGGAAGACCTACGAGCAGTACTTC. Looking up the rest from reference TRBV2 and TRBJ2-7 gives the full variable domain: EPEVTQTPSHQVTQMGQEVILRCVPISNHLYFYWYRQILGQKVEFLVSFYNNEISEKSEIFDDQFSVERPDGSNFTLKIRSTKLEDSAMYFCASSESTGKTYEQYFGPGTRLTVT.

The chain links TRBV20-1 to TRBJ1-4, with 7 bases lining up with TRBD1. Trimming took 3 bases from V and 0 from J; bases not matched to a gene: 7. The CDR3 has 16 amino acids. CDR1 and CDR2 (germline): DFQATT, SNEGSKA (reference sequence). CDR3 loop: CSARTGKGSTNEKLFF. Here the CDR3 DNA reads TGCAGTGCTAGGACAGGGAAGGGCTCAACTAATGAAAAACTGTTTTTT.

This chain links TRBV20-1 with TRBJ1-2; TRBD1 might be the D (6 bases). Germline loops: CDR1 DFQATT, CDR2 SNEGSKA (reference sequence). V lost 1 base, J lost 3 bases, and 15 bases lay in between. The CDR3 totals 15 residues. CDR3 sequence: CSARVGGRRDYGYTF. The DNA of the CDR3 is TGCAGTGCTAGAGTAGGGGGGAGAAGGGACTATGGCTACACCTTC.

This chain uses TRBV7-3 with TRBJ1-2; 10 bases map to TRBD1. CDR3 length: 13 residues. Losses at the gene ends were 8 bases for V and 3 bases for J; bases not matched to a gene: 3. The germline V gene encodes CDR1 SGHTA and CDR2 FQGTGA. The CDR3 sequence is CASGTGEDYGYTF. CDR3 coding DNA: TGTGCCAGCGGGACAGGGGAAGACTATGGCTACACCTTC.

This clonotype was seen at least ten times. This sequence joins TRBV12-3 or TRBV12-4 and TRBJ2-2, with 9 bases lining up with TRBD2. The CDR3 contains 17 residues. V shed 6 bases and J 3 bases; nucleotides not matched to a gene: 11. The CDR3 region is CASRPKGSGSDTGELFF. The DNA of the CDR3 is TGTGCCAGCAGACCTAAGGGTAGCGGGAGCGACACCGGGGAGCTGTTTTTT.

CDR3 coding DNA: TGTGCCAGCAGTACCAGGGGGCTACTTTACGAGCAGTACTTC. Translation: CASSTRGLLYEQYF. The V call is TRBV28, the J call TRBJ2-7; 8 bases map to TRBD1. The V and J ends lost 5 bases and 4 bases, in that order; junction bases with no gene match: 7. The CDR3 loop spans 14 amino acids. Germline V gene lookup returns CDR1 MDHEN and CDR2 SYDVKM.

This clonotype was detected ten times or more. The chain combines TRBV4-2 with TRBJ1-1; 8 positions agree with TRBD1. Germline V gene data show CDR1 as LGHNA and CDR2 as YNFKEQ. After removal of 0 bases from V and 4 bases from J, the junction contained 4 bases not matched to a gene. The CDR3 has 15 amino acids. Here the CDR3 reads CASSQDQGAGTEAFF. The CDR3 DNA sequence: TGTGCCAGCAGCCAAGACCAGGGGGCAGGCACTGAAGCTTTCTTT.

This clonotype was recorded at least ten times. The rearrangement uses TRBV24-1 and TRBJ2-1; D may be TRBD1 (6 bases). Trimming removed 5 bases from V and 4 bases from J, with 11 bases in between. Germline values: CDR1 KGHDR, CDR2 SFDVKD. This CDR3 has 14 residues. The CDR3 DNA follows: TGTGCCACCAGTGTACAGGGAGTTTACAATGAGCAGTTCTTC. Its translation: CATSVQGVYNEQFF.

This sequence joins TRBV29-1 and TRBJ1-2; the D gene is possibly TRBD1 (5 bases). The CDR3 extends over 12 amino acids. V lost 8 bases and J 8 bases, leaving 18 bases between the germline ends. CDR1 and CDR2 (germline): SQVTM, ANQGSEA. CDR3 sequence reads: CSITSRGRGYTF. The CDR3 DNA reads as TGCAGCATTACTTCCCGGGGCAGGGGCTACACCTTC.

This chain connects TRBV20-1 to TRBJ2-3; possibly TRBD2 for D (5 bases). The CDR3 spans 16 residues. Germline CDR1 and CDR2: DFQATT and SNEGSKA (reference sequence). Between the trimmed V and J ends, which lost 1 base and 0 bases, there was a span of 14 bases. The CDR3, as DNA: TGCAGTGCTAGAGTTCCCGGGATCCCGAGCACAGATACGCAGTATTTT. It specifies CSARVPGIPSTDTQYF.

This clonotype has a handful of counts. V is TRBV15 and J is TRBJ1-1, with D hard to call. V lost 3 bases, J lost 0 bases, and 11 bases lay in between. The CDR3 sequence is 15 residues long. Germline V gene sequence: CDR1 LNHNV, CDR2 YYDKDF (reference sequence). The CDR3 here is CATSSGPEVNTEAFF. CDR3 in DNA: TGTGCCACCAGCAGTGGGCCGGAGGTGAACACTGAAGCTTTCTTT. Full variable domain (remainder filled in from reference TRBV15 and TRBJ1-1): DAMVIQNPRYQVTQFGKPVTLSCSQTLNHNVMYWYQQKSSQAPKLLFHYYDKDFNNEADTPDNFQSRRPNTSFCFLDIRSPGLGDTAMYLCATSSGPEVNTEAFFGQGTRLTVV.

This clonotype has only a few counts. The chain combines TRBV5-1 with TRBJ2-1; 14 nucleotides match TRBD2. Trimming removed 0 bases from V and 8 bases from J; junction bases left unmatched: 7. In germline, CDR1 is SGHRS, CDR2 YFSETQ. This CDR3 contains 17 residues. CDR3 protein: CASSLALPGLAGDEQFF. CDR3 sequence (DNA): TGCGCCAGCAGCTTGGCACTTCCGGGACTAGCGGGAGATGAGCAGTTCTTC.

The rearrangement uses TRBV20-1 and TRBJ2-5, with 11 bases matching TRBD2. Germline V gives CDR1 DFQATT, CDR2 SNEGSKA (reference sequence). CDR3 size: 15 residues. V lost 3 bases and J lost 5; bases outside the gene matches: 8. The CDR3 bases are TGCAGTGCTAGGATTAGCGGGAGGGCCGCCGAGACCCAGTACTTC. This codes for CSARISGRAAETQYF.

The DNA of the CDR3 is TGTGCCAGCAGCTTTCCGGGGACCCAAGAGACCCAGTACTTC. It codes for CASSFPGTQETQYF. The chain has TRBV11-2 and TRBJ2-5, with D possibly being TRBD1 or TRBD2 (5 bases each). From germline, CDR1 is SGHAT and CDR2 FQNNGV. CDR3 length equals 14 residues. V was pared by 3 bases and J by 1 base, with 9 bases between.

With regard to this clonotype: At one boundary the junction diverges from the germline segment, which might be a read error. CDR3 sequence (DNA): TGCAGTGCCAGAGACCAGCAGATTGCAACTAATGAAAAACTGTTTTTT. Residues: CSARDQQIATNEKLFF. The chain is built from TRBV20-1 and TRBJ1-4; D is uncertain. The CDR3 loop spans 16 amino acids. CDR1 DFQATT and CDR2 SNEGSKA come from the germline V gene (reference sequence).

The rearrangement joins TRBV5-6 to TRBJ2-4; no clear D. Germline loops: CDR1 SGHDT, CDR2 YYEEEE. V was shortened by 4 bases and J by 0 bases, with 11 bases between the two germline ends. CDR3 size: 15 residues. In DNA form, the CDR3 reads TGTGCCAGCAGCGCCTCTATTACAGCCAAAAACATTCAGTACTTC. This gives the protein CASSASITAKNIQYF.

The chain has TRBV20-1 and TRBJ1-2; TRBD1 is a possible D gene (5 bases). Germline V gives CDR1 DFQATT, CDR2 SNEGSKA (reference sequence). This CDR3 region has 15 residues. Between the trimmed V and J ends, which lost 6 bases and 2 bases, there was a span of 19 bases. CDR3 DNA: TGCAGTGCCTCCAACCGCGACTCAGGGAACTATGGCTACACCTTC. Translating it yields CSASNRDSGNYGYTF.

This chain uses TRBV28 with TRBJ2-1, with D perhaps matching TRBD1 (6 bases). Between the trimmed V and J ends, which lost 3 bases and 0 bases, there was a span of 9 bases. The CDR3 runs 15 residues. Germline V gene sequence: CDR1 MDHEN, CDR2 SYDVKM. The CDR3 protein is CASSFTGNSYNEQFF. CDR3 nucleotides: TGTGCCAGCAGTTTTACAGGGAACTCCTACAATGAGCAGTTCTTC.

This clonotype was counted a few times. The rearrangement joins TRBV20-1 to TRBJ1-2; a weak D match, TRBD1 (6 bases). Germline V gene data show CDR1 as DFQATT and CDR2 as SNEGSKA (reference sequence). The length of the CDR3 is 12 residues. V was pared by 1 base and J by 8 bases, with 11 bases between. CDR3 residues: CSARVQGWGYTF. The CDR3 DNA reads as TGCAGTGCTAGAGTACAGGGTTGGGGCTACACCTTC.